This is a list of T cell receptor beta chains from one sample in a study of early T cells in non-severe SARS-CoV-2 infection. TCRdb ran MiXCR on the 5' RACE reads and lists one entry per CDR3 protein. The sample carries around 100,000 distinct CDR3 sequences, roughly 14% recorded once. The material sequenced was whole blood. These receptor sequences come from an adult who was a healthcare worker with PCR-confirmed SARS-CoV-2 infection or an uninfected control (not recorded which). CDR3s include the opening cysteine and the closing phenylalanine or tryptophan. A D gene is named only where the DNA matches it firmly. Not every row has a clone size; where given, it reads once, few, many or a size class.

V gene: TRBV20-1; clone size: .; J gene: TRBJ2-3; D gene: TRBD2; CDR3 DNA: TGCAGTGCTGGAAGACTAGCGGGAGGGCCGACAGATACGCAGTATTTT; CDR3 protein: CSAGRLAGGPTDTQYF
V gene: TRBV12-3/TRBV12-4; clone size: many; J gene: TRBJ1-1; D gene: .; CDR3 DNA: TGTGCCAGCAGTCCCTCCCCAGGGAGGACTGAAGCTTTCTTT; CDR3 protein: CASSPSPGRTEAFF
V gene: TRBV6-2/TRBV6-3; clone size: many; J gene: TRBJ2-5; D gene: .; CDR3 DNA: TGTGCCAGCACCGGGCCTGGAGAAGAGACCCAGTACTTC; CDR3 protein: CASTGPGEETQYF
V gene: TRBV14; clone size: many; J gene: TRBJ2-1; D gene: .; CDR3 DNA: TGTGCCAGCAGCCCAACCATAGCCCCTGGCAATGAGCAGTTCTTC; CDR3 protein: CASSPTIAPGNEQFF
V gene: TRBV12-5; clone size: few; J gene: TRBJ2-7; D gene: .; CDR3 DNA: TGTGCTAGTGGACGTCAAAGGGGGTACTACGAGCAGTACTTC; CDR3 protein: CASGRQRGYYEQYF
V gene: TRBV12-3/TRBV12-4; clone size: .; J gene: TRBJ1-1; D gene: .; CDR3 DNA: TGTGCCAGCAGCTTCGGGAGGACGACGAACACTGAAGCTTTCTTT; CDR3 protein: CASSFGRTTNTEAFF
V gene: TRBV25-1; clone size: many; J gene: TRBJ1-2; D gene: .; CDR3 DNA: TGTGCCAGCAGTGAGGTCCTTTACGGGGGCTACACCTTC; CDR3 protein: CASSEVLYGGYTF
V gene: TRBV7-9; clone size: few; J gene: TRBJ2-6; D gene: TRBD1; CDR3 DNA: TGTGCCAGCAGCTTAAAAGGTAGAGGGGGCGCTTCCGGGGCCAACGTCCTGACTTTC; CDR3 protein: CASSLKGRGGASGANVLTF
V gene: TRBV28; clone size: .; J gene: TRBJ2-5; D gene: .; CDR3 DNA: TGTGCCAGCAGTTTTGGGTGGGCAGGGAAGGAGACCCAGTACTTC; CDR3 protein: CASSFGWAGKETQYF
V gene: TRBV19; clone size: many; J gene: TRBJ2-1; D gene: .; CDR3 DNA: TGTGCCAGTAGTATCTTTGGGCTTTACAATGAGCAGTTCTTC; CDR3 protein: CASSIFGLYNEQFF
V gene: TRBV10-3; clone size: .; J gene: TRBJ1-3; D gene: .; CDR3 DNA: TGTGCCACCGGGGGCTCTGGAAACACCATATATTTT; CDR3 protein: CATGGSGNTIYF
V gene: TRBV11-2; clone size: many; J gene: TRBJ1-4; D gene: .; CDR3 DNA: TGTGCCAGCAGATTAGGAGGGAATGGAAAACTGTTTTTT; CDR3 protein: CASRLGGNGKLFF
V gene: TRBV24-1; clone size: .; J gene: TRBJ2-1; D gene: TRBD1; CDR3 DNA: TGTGCCACCAGTGATCCCGGGACAGGGGAGGGTAATGAGCAGTTCTTC; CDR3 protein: CATSDPGTGEGNEQFF
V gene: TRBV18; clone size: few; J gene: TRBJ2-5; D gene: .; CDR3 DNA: TGTGCCAGCTCACCAGTCTCCGCGGGGGCCCAAGAGACCCAGTACTTC; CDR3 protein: CASSPVSAGAQETQYF
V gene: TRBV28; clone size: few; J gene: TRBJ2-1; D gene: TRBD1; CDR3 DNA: TGTGCCAGCAGCCTTATTCCGGGACAGGGACCCAATGAGCAGTTCTTC; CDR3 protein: CASSLIPGQGPNEQFF
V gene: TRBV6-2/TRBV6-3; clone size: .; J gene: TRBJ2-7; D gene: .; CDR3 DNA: TGTGCCAGCAGTTGGGCGGGCGGAGATTATTACGAGCAGTACTTC; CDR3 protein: CASSWAGGDYYEQYF
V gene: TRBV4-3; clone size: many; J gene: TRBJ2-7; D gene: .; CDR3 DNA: TGCGCCAGCAGCCAAGACCCTAGGGGCGAGCAGTACTTC; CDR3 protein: CASSQDPRGEQYF
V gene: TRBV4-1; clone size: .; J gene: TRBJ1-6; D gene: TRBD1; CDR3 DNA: TGCGCCAGCAGCGTACAGGGGCGGCACTCACCCCTCCACTTT; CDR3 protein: CASSVQGRHSPLHF
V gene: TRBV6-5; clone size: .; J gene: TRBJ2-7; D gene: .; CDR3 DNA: TGTGCCAGCTTTAGGGCAGAGGGTTACGAGCAGTACTTC; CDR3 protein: CASFRAEGYEQYF
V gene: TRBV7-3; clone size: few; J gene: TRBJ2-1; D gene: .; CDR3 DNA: TGTGCCAGCAGCTCAGCACAGGGTGAGCAGTTCTTC; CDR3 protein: CASSSAQGEQFF
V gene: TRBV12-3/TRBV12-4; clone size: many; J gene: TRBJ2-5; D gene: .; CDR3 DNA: TGTGCCAGCAGTTTGTTAGGACTTTATGACCAAGAGACCCAGTACTTC; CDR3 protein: CASSLLGLYDQETQYF
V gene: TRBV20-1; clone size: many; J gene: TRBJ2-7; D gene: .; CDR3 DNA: TGCAGTGCTAGGACCTACGAGCAGTACTTC; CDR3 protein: CSARTYEQYF